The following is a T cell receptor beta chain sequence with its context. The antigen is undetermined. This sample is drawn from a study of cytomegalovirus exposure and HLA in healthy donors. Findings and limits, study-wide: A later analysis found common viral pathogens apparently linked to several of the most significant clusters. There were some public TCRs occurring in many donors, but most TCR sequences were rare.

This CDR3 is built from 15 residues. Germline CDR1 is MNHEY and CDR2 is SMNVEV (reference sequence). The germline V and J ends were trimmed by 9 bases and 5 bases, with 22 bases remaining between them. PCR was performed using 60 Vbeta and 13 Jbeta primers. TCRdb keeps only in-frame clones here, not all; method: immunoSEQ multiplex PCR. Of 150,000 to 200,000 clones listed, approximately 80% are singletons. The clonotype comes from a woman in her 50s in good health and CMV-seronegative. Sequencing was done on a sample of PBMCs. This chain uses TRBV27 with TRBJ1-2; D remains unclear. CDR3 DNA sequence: TGTGCCAGTTCCTCGGGAGGAGGGATTCAGTATGGCTACACCTTC. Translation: CASSSGGGIQYGYTF.